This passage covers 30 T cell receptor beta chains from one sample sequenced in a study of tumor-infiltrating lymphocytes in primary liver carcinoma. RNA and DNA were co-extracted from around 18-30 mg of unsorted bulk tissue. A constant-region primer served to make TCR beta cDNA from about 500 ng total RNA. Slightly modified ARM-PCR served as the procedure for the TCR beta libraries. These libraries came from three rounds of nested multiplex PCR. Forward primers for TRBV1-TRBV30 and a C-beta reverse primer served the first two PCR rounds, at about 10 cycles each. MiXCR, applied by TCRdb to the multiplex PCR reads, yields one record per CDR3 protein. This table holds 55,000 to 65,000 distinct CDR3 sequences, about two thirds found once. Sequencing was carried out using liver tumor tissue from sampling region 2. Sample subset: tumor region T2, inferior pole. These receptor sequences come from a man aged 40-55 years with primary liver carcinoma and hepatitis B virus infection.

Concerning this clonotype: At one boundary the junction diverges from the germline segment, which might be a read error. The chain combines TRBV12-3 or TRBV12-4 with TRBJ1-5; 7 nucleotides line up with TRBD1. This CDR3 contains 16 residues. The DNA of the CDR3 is TGTGCCAGCAGTCCTACAGGGGCGAGGGTGAATCAGTCCCAGCATTTT. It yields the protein CASSPTGARVNQSQHF.

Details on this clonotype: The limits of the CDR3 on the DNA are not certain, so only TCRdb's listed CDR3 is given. The CDR3 region is CVSSHAVGQGNNEEFF. V gene TRBV4-2 combines with J gene TRBJ2-1; the table's TRBD1 call for D was not verified on the DNA. The CDR3 has 16 residues if both end residues are counted. CDR1 LGHNA and CDR2 YNFKEQ come from the germline V gene.

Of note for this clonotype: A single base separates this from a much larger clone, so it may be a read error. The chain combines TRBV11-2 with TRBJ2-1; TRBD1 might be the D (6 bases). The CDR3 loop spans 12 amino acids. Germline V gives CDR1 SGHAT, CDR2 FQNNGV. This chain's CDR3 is CVSSPRGGGQFF. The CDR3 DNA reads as TGTGTCAGCAGTCCCAGGGGCGGTGGGCAGTTCTTC. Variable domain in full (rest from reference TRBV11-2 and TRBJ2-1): EAGVAQSPRYKIIEKRQSVAFWCNPISGHATLYWYQQILGQGPKLLIQFQNNGVVDDSQLPKDRFSAERLKGVDSTLKIQPAKLEDSAVYLCVSSPRGGGQFFGPGTRLTVL.

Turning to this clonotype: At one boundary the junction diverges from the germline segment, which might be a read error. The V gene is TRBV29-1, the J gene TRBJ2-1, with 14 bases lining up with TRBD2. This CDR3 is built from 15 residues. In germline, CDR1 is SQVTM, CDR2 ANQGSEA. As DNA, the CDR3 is TGCAGCGTTGGACTAGCGGGAGGGTCCTACAATGAGCACTTCTTC. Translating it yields CSVGLAGGSYNEHFF.

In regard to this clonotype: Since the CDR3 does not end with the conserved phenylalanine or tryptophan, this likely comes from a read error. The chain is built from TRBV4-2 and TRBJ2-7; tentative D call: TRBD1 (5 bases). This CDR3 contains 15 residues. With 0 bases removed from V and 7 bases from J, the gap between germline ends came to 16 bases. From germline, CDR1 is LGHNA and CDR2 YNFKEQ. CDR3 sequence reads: CASSQEGQGAVEQYL. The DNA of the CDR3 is TGTGCCAGCAGCCAAGAGGGGCAGGGTGCGGTGGAGCAGTACTTA.

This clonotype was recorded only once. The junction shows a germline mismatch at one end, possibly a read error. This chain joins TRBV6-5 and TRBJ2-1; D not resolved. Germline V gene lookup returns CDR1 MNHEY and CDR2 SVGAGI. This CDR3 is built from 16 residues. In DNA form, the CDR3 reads TGTGCCATCAGTTACTCTGGCACCGGTACCTACAATGAGCAGTTCTTC. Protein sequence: CAISYSGTGTYNEQFF.

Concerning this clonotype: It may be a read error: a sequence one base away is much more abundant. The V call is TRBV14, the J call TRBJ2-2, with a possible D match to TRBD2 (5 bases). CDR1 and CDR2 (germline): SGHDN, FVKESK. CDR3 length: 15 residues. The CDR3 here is CACSQGSANTGELFF. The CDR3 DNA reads TGTGCCTGCAGCCAAGGGAGCGCGAACACCGGGGAGCTGTTTTTT.

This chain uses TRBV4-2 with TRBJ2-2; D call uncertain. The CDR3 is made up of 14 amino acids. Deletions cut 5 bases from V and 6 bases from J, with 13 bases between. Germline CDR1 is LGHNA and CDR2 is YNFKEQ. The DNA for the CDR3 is TGTGCCAGCAGCAAAGCTGTGACCGCCGGGGAGCTGTTTTTT. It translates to CASSKAVTAGELFF.

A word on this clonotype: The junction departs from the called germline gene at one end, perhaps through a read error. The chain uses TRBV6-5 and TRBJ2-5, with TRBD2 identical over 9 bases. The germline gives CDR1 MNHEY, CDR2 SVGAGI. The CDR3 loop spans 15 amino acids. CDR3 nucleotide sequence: TGTGTCAGCAGGACTAGCGTGAGGGCGCAAGAGACCCAATACTTC. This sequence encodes CVSRTSVRAQETQYF.

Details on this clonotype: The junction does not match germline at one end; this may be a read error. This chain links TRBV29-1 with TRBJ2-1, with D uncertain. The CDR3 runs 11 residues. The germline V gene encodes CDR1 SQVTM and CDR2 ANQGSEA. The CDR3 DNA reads TGCACCGTTGAAAGCAACAATGAGCAGTTTTTC. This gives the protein CTVESNNEQFF.

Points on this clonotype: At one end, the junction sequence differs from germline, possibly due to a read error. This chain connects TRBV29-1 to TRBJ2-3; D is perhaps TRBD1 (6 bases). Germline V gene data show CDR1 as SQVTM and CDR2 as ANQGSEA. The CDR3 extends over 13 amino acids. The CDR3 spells CSVVVGQRDMQYF. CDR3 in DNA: TGCAGCGTTGTGGTGGGACAACGAGATATGCAGTATTTT.

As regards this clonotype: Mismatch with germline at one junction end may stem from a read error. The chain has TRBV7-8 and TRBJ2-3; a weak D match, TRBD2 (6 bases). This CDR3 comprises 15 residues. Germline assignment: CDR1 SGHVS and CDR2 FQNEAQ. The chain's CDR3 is CASSLWASGPDTQQF. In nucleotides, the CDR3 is TGTGCCAGCAGCCTATGGGCGAGCGGGCCCGATACGCAGCAGTTT.

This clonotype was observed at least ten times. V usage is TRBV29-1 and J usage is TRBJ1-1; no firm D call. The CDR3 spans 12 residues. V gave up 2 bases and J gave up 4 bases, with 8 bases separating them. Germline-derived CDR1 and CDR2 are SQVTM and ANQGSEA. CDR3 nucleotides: TGCAGCGTTGAATCCGGGGTCACTGAAGCTTTCTTT. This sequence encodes CSVESGVTEAFF. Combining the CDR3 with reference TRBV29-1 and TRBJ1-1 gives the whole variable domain SAVISQKPSRDICQRGTSLTIQCQVDSQVTMMFWYRQQPGQSLTLIATANQGSEATYESGFVIDKFPISRPNLTFSTLTVSNMSPEDSSIYLCSVESGVTEAFFGQGTRLTVV.

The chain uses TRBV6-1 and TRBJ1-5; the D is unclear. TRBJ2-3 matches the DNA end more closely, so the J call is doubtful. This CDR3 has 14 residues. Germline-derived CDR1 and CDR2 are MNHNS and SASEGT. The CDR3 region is CASSGRIPNQPQYF. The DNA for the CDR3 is TGTGCCAGCAGTGGTCGGATACCTAATCAGCCCCAGTATTTT.

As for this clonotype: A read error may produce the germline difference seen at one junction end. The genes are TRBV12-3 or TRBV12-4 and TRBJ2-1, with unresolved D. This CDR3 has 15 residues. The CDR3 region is CASSRGCGSYNEQFF. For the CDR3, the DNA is TGTGCAAGCAGCCGCGGATGTGGCTCCTACAATGAGCAGTTCTTC.

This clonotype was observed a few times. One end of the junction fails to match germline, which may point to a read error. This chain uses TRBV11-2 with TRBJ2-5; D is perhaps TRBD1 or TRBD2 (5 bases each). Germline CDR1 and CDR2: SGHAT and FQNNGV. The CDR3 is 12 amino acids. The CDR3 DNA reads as TGTGCCAGCAGCTTGCAATTGGGGGTGGTCGTCTTC. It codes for CASSLQLGVVVF.

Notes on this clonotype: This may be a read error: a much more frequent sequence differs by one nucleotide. CDR3 region: CAGSPGTGGNYEQYF. CDR3 DNA sequence: TGTGCCGGCAGCCCCGGGACAGGGGGCAACTACGAGCAGTACTTC. The rearrangement joins TRBV11-3 to TRBJ2-7; 12 nucleotides line up with TRBD1. Germline loops: CDR1 SGHNT, CDR2 YENEEA. The CDR3 totals 15 residues.

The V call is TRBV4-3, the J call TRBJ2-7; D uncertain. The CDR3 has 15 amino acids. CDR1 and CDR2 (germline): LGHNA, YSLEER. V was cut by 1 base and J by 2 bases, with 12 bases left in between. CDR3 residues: CASSQGAAATYEQYF. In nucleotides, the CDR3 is TGCGCCAGCAGCCAAGGGGCCGCGGCGACCTACGAGCAGTACTTC.

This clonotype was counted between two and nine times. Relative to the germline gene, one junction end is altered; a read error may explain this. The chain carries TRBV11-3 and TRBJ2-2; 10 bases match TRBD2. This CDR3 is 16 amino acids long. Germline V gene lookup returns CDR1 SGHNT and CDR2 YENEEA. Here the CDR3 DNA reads TGTGCCAGCAGCTTAGAACTAGCGGGACGGACCGGGGAGCTGTTCTTT. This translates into CASSLELAGRTGELFF.

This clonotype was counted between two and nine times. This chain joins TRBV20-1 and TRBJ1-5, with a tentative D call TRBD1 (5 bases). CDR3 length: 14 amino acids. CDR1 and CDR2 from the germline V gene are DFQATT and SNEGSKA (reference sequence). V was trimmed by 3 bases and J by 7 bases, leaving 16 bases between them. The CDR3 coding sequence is TGCAGTGCTAGTGGGGCGTTACCAGGGCAGCCCCAGCATTTT. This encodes CSASGALPGQPQHF.

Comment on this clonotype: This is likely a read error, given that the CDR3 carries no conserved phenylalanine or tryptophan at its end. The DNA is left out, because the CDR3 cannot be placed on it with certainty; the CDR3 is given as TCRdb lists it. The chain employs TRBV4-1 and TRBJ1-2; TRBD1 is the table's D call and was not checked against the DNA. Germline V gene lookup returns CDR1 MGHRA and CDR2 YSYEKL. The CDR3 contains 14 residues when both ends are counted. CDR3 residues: CASSQGDRNYGHTL.

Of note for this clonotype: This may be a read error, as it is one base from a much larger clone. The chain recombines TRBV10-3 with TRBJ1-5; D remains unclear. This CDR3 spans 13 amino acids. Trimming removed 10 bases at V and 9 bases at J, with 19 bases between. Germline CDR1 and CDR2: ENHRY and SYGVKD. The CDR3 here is CATTGIDQAPQHF. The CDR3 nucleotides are TGTGCCACGACCGGGATAGACCAGGCGCCCCAGCATTTT.

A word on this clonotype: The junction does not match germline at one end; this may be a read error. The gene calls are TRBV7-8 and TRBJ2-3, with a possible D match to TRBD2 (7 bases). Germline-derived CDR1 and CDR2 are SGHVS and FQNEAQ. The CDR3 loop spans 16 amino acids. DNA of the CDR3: TGTCCCAGCAACTCAACAAGGGGGGGATGTTCGGATACGCAGTATTTT. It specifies CPSNSTRGGCSDTQYF.

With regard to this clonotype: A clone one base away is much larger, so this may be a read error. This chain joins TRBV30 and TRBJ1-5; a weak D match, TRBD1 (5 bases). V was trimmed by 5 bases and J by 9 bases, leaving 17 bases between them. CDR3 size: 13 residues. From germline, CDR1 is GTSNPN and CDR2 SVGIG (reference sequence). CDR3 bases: TGTGCCTGGGGCAGAGGCGGGGGAAGGCCCCAGCATTTT. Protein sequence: CAWGRGGGRPQHF. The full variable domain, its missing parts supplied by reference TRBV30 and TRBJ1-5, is SQTIHQWPATLVQPVGSPLSLECTVEGTSNPNLYWYRQAAGRGLQLLFYSVGIGQISSEVPQNLSASRPQDRQFILSSKKLLLSDSGFYLCAWGRGGGRPQHFGDGTRLSIL.

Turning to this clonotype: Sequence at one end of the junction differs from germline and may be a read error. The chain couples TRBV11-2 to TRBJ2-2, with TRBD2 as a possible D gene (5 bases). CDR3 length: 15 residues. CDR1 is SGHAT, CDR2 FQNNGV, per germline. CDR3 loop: CANSFTGSNTGELFF. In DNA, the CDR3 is TGTGCCAACAGCTTTACGGGATCGAACACCGGGGAGCTGTTTTTC.

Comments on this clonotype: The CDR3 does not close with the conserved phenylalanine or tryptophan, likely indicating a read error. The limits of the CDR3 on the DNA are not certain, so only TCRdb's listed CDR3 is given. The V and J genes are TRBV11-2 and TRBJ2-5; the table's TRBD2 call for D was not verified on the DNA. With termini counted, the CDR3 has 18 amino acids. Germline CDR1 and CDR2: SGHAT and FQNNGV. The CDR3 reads CASSLDPWSSGRGETQYL.

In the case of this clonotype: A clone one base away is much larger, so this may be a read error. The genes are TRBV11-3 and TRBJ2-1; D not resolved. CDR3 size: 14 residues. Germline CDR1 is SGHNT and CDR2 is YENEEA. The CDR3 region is CANSQDASYNEQFF. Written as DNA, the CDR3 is TGCGCCAACAGCCAAGATGCGTCCTACAATGAGCAGTTCTTC. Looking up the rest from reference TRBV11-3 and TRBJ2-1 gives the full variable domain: EAGVVQSPRYKIIEKKQPVAFWCNPISGHNTLYWYLQNLGQGPELLIRYENEEAVDDSQLPKDRFSAERLKGVDSTLKIQPAELGDSAVYLCANSQDASYNEQFFGPGTRLTVL.

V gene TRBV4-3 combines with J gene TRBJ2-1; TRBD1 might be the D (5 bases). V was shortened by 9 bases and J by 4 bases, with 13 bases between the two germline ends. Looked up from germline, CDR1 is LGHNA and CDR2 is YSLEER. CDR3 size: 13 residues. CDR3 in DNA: TGCGCCAGTAACCAAACAGGTTACAATGAGCAGTTCTTC. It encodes CASNQTGYNEQFF.

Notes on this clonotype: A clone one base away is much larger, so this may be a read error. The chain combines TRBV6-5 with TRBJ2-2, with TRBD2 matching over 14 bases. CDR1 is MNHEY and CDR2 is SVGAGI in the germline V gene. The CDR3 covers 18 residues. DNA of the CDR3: TGTGACAGCAGATCGATCCTCGGGACTAGCGGGAGAGGTGGGGAGCTGTTTTTT. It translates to CDSRSILGTSGRGGELFF.

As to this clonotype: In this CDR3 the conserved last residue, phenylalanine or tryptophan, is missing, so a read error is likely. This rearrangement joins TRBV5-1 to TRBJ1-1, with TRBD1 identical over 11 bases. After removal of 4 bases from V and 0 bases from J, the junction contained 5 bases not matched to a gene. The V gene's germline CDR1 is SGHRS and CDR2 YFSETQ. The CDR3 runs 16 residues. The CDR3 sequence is CASSTGTGGMNTEAFS. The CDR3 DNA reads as TGCGCCAGCAGCACCGGGACAGGGGGAATGAACACTGAAGCTTTCTCT.